This entry describes one T cell receptor (beta chain). This sample stems from a study of Ad26.COV2.S vaccination and SARS-CoV-2 variants. Study-level background: Intramuscular Ad26.COV2.S doses were given once or twice, 56 days apart.

Measured with immunoSEQ multiplex PCR; TCRdb has only the in-frame clones, and not every one. The sample shows around 450,000 clones, about nine tenths of them seen only once. The sample's treatment: around 19 received Ad26.COV2.S at low or high dose, single or two shots; about 5 received placebo; per-sample allocation not given. Specimens were obtained on day 63 following the first vaccine or placebo injection. An adult of 18-55 years in Boston served as donor. The CDR3 is made up of 15 amino acids. The ends lost 4 bases at V and 8 bases at J; junction bases unmatched: 7. Germline V gene sequence: CDR1 SGHAT, CDR2 FQNNGV.

Sequences were derived from peripheral blood, sampled in a trial of Ad26.COV2.S vaccine versus placebo. The chain is built from TRBV11-2 and TRBJ1-6, with TRBD1 matching 8 bases. This clonotype originated in a person aged 18-65 years who received the Ad26.COV2.S COVID-19 vaccine or a placebo. CDR3 sequence reads: CASSSGQGLYSPLHF. CDR3 nucleotides: TGTGCCAGCAGCTCCGGACAGGGTCTGTATTCACCCCTCCACTTT.